This T cell receptor beta chain was captured by sequencing in a study of PD-1 blockade in classical Hodgkin lymphoma. Study-wide results and limits: CD8+ TCR diversity did not rise significantly by C4D1, unlike CD4+.

On this clone: As yet, its antigen is unknown.

Assay: immunoSEQ multiplex PCR; the TCRdb copy retains only in-frame clones and omits some. The sample consists of 20,000 to 25,000 clones, approximately 77% of them appearing once. Looked up from germline, CDR1 is MNHNS and CDR2 is SASEGT. V lost 8 bases and J 0 bases, leaving 14 bases between the germline ends. The CDR3 totals 15 residues. Time point denoted: cycle 4 day 1 (C4D1), after 6 weeks of nivolumab. After autologous stem cell transplantation all patients relapsed, and prior brentuximab vedotin exposure differed between cohorts. Classifying best responses yielded complete response, partial response or progressive disease.

The chain joins TRBV6-1 to TRBJ1-3; D gene uncertain. The sample here was peripheral blood mononuclear cells (PBMCs), taken before the fourth cycle of nivolumab. This clonotype was sampled from a human donor with classical Hodgkin lymphoma. The CDR3 DNA follows: TGTGCCAGCTCCTTGGATCCTCTCTCTGGAAACACCATATATTTT. Translating gives CASSLDPLSGNTIYF.